This T cell receptor beta chain is drawn from a study of early T cells in non-severe SARS-CoV-2 infection. Study at large: It was bulk RNA from unsorted whole blood that was sequenced, and the chains were unpaired.

The CDR3 is made up of 14 amino acids. Germline V gives CDR1 DFQATT, CDR2 SNEGSKA (reference sequence). V shed 0 bases, J shed 2 bases, and the junction held 3 bases outside the gene matches. Using its own MiXCR run on the 5' RACE reads, TCRdb lists one record per CDR3 protein. Altogether around 55,000 distinct CDR3 sequences are present, under 15% being singletons, with the ten largest covering about 1.4%. This sequence joins TRBV20-1 and TRBJ1-2; 7 nucleotides line up with TRBD1. The sequenced sample was whole blood. The receptor was isolated from an adult who was a healthcare worker with PCR-confirmed SARS-CoV-2 infection or an uninfected control (not recorded which). The CDR3 sequence: CSARDGTENYGYTF. The CDR3 nucleotides are TGCAGTGCTAGAGATGGGACAGAGAACTATGGCTACACCTTC.